This T cell receptor (beta chain) emerged from a study of shared clonotypes between healthy human individuals. Germline V lookup: CDR1 GTSNPN, CDR2 SVGIG (reference sequence). Trimming removed 2 bases from V and 7 bases from J, with 9 bases in between. The CDR3 has 11 residues. Spread over ten immunoSEQ deep assay plates, unsorted PBMC DNA underwent sequencing. As processed by the authors: Filtering of immunoSEQ junctional sequences could not match full-length read filtering. Some clones are missing from TCRdb's copy, which holds only in-frame ones; the method was immunoSEQ multiplex PCR. Clonal size and the V and J genes are those of that table, whereas D and trimming came from the DNA. The sample records fewer than 600,000 clones, 60% to 85% being singletons.

This rearrangement joins TRBV30 to TRBJ2-7; D not resolved. The origin of this receptor is a middle-aged woman in good health. Some clones in this sample may be carry-over from other donors' samples. Sequenced input: PBMCs. The CDR3 DNA reads as TGTGCCTGGAGTTCGTTGGAGGAGCAGTACTTC. Translation gives CAWSSLEEQYF.